These 14 T cell receptor beta chains originate from one sample sequenced in a study of T-cell reconstitution after alpha-beta-depleted transplantation in children. Unique molecular identifiers were incorporated when the TCRbeta library was constructed. Using its own MiXCR run on the PCR reads, TCRdb lists one record per CDR3 protein. The repertoire includes roughly 500,000 distinct CDR3 sequences, 30% to 35% of them detected once, and less than 2.5% sits in the top ten. Sequenced material: PBMCs from the stem cell graft donor, taken from the stem cell graft. These receptors were obtained from a human donor who donated a stem cell graft to a child with aplastic anemia.

This clonotype occurred a few times. The chain joins TRBV7-2 to TRBJ2-1; TRBD1 matches at 7 bases. Germline V gene lookup returns CDR1 SGHTA and CDR2 FQGNSA. The V gene end was trimmed by 5 bases and the J gene end by 9 bases; junction bases not matched to a gene: 13. The length of the CDR3 is 15 residues. The DNA for the CDR3 is TGTGCCAGCAGCCTGACAGGGTCGGAGGTCGGTGAGCAGTTCTTC. Encoded protein: CASSLTGSEVGEQFF. The whole variable domain, filled in from reference TRBV7-2 and TRBJ2-1, reads GAGVSQSPSNKVTEKGKDVELRCDPISGHTALYWYRQSLGQGLEFLIYFQGNSAPDKSGLPSDRFSAERTGGSVSTLTIQRTQQEDSAVYLCASSLTGSEVGEQFFGPGTRLTVL.

This chain joins TRBV10-3 and TRBJ2-1; TRBD1 agrees at 7 bases. The junction had 8 bases not matched to a gene; V was cut back by 7 bases and J by 2 bases. The CDR3 spans 15 residues. Germline values: CDR1 ENHRY, CDR2 SYGVKD. The CDR3 DNA is TGTGCCATCACTCACAGGGGCCTTACCTACAATGAGCAGTTCTTC. It specifies CAITHRGLTYNEQFF.

CDR3 DNA sequence: TGTGCCAGCAGTTACTCGACTGGAACCCGACGGGGTAATCGCTACAATGAGCAGTTCTTC. Protein product: CASSYSTGTRRGNRYNEQFF. This sequence joins TRBV6-2 or TRBV6-3 and TRBJ2-1; a weak D match, TRBD2 (5 bases). Germline lookup yields CDR1 MNHEY and CDR2 SVGEGT. V was shortened by 0 bases and J by 3 bases, with 24 bases between the two germline ends. The CDR3 loop spans 20 amino acids.

J is TRBJ1-5 and V is TRBV12-3 or TRBV12-4, with 7 bases fitting TRBD1. With V trimmed by 6 bases and J by 4 bases, 6 bases remained unmatched. The CDR3 runs 14 residues. The chain's CDR3 is CASSQVQGNQPQHF. Here the CDR3 DNA reads TGTGCCAGCAGCCAAGTACAGGGGAATCAGCCCCAGCATTTT.

This clonotype was found a few times. The chain combines TRBV7-9 with TRBJ1-1; D is uncertain. V was cut by 3 bases and J by 6 bases, with 8 bases left in between. Germline V gene sequence: CDR1 SEHNR, CDR2 FQNEAQ (reference sequence). The length of the CDR3 is 12 residues. CDR3 sequence: CASSLLRAEAFF. In DNA, the CDR3 is TGTGCCAGCAGCTTGCTCCGCGCTGAAGCTTTCTTT.

The gene calls are TRBV5-1 and TRBJ1-6; no firm D call. Germline assignment: CDR1 SGHRS and CDR2 YFSETQ. The CDR3 consists of 13 residues. V was pared by 0 bases and J by 12 bases, with 10 bases between. The DNA of the CDR3 is TGCGCCAGCAGCTTGGGCCCACCTGAACCCCTCCACTTT. This gives the protein CASSLGPPEPLHF.

The chain is built from TRBV12-3 or TRBV12-4 and TRBJ2-2; TRBD2 matches at 7 bases. The CDR3 consists of 17 residues. With V trimmed by 11 bases and J by 5 bases, 20 bases remained unmatched. The CDR3 loop reads CASCRPPRGSWTGELFF. CDR3 bases: TGTGCCTCCTGTCGCCCACCGCGGGGGTCCTGGACCGGGGAGCTGTTTTTT.

The chain joins TRBV20-1 to TRBJ2-7; D is possibly TRBD1 (6 bases). This CDR3 spans 13 amino acids. Trimming shortened V by 6 bases and J by 0 bases, and 12 bases separated the two germline ends. Per germline, CDR1 DFQATT and CDR2 SNEGSKA (reference sequence). CDR3: CSALGGYSYEQYF. CDR3 sequence (DNA): TGCAGTGCCCTAGGGGGATACTCCTACGAGCAGTACTTC.

This clonotype was counted only a few times. The gene calls are TRBV30 and TRBJ2-5; 7 bases are shared with TRBD1. Trimming took 1 base from V and 5 from J; bases not matched to a gene: 16. Germline lookup yields CDR1 GTSNPN and CDR2 SVGIG (reference sequence). The CDR3 length is 17 residues. For the CDR3, the DNA is TGTGCCTGGAGTGCGCCCGAACACTCCAGACAGGGCGAGACCCAGTACTTC. The encoded protein is CAWSAPEHSRQGETQYF.

This clonotype has a handful of counts. V and J are TRBV7-2 and TRBJ1-1; D is unresolved. The CDR3 loop spans 13 amino acids. Germline CDR1 is SGHTA and CDR2 is FQGNSA. V lost 6 bases, J lost 0 bases, and 8 bases lay in between. The CDR3 region is CASSNGLNTEAFF. As DNA, the CDR3 is TGTGCCAGCAGTAACGGGCTGAACACTGAAGCTTTCTTT.

This clonotype was seen a few times. The V and J genes are TRBV3-1 and TRBJ2-1, with D uncertain. The CDR3 runs 14 residues. From germline, CDR1 is LGHDT and CDR2 YNNKEL (reference sequence). V was trimmed by 4 bases and J by 6 bases, leaving 13 bases between them. In nucleotides, the CDR3 is TGTGCCAGCAGCCCTACCATGACTGCCAATGAGCAGTTCTTC. This gives the protein CASSPTMTANEQFF.

The chain joins TRBV6-6 to TRBJ2-7; no clear D. Germline loops: CDR1 MNHNY, CDR2 SVGAGI (reference sequence). The CDR3 loop spans 12 amino acids. Trimming took 6 bases from V and 2 from J, leaving 8 bases between them. The CDR3 here is CASSPGTYEQYF. The CDR3 region has the DNA TGTGCCAGCAGCCCCGGCACCTACGAGCAGTACTTC.

Only a few counts were recorded for this clonotype. The chain joins TRBV14 to TRBJ1-1, with a tentative D call TRBD1 (5 bases). The CDR3 totals 16 residues. Germline V gene data show CDR1 as SGHDN and CDR2 as FVKESK. Trimming took off 1 base at V and 0 bases at J, with 12 bases between the two ends. The DNA of the CDR3 is TGTGCCAGCAGCCAAGTTCCTTACAGGATGAACACTGAAGCTTTCTTT. Residues: CASSQVPYRMNTEAFF.

For this clonotype: An end of the junction differs from the germline gene, which may be a read error. The chain couples TRBV20-1 to TRBJ2-5, with 8 bases fitting TRBD2. Germline V lookup: CDR1 DFQATT, CDR2 SNEGSKA (reference sequence). CDR3 size: 15 residues. DNA for the CDR3: TGCAGTACTAGCCCTAGCGGGTGGTACCAAGAGACCCAGTACTTC. The encoded protein is CSTSPSGWYQETQYF.